This T cell receptor beta chain stems from a study of blood T cell repertoires in COVID-19. For the study at large: T cells, B-cell-depleted T cells, or PBMCs supplied cDNA or gDNA.

Participants had their cohort set by participant-reported clinical history. Donors in Cohort 3 who had recovered were those with two negative PCRs, healthcare professional clearance, or resolution of their symptoms. Original data processing: Reference gene primer amplification gave nucleated cell count estimates. Assay used: immunoSEQ multiplex PCR; TCRdb lists only in-frame clones, some missing. V, J and clone size were drawn from that table, and D and trimming were deduced from the DNA. The table has approximately 400,000 clones, over 75% seen once. Germline values: CDR1 LGHNA, CDR2 YSLEER. The CDR3 sequence is 13 residues long. Trimming took 0 bases from V and 7 from J, leaving 7 bases between them.

This clonotype was sampled from a young man who had recovered from COVID-19. J is TRBJ1-3 and V is TRBV4-3; D ambiguous. The source material was PBMCs or T cells enriched from blood (not recorded which). Here the CDR3 DNA reads TGCGCCAGCAGCCAAGATACAGTCAACACCATATATTTT. This encodes CASSQDTVNTIYF.